The present TCR beta chain was sequenced within a study of T cells in Graves' hyperthyroidism and ophthalmopathy. Across the whole study: Upon initial diagnosis and before any treatment, peripheral blood was collected.

It was RNA transcripts that yielded the amplified TCR beta CDR3 regions. The HTBI set primed first-round TCR CDR3 RT-PCR. TCRdb called the multiplex PCR reads again in MiXCR, with one record for every CDR3 protein. The profile shows around 99,000 distinct CDR3 sequences, more than 15% of them singletons. The study enrolled patients aged 18 to 65 with newly diagnosed hyperthyroidism of under 2 months' duration. On the basis of clinical symptoms, serum thyroxine and TRAb, thyroid ultrasound and orbital computed tomography, diagnoses were made. Each 10 ml fresh peripheral blood draw supplied the PBMCs. The sequencing sample was made of blood. This TCR was recovered from a woman between 50 and 59 years old with Graves' hyperthyroidism.

The DNA for the CDR3 is TGTGCCAGCAGCCCGGGCGGAAGGGGGTACAATGAGCAGTTCTTC. Translated, it gives CASSPGGRGYNEQFF. The chain has TRBV11-2 and TRBJ2-1; tentatively, D is TRBD1 (6 bases). Deletions cut 5 bases from V and 4 bases from J, with 15 bases between. The length of the CDR3 is 15 residues. Germline V CDR1 and CDR2: SGHAT, FQNNGV.